These 13 T cell receptor beta chains share one sample of origin, sequenced in a study of naive and memory T cell subsets. The beta constant-region primer was an equimolar mix of two oligonucleotides covering TRBC1 and TRBC2. TCRdb re-analysed the UMI-ligation and nested PCR reads in MiXCR, keeping a single row per CDR3 protein. The sample holds some 150,000 distinct CDR3 sequences, 17% seen once. The specimen sequenced was naive CD4+ T cells from blood. The receptors were gathered from a human donor in good health.

There are a few counts of this clonotype. This chain joins TRBV12-3 or TRBV12-4 and TRBJ2-1, with D unclear. The CDR3 contains 14 residues. The V end was cut by 8 bases, the J end by 2 bases, with 13 bases between. The DNA for the CDR3 is TGTGCCAGCCGGCCCGGGTCCCCCTACAATGAGCAGTTCTTC. This translates into CASRPGSPYNEQFF.

This clonotype appeared a few times. The CDR3 reads CSARDGSSTDTQYF. CDR3 coding DNA: TGCAGTGCTAGAGATGGTTCTAGCACAGATACGCAGTATTTT. The J gene is TRBJ2-3, the V gene TRBV20-1, with unresolved D. Germline V gene lookup returns CDR1 DFQATT and CDR2 SNEGSKA (reference sequence). The V gene lost 0 bases and the J gene lost 0 bases, with 7 bases spanning the gap. The CDR3 runs to 14 residues.

V gene TRBV9 combines with J gene TRBJ2-3; D is perhaps TRBD2 (6 bases). CDR3 length: 18 amino acids. Germline V lookup: CDR1 SGDLS, CDR2 YYNGEE. With 0 bases removed from V and 0 bases from J, the gap between germline ends came to 17 bases. The CDR3 sequence: CASSVVSVAATSTDTQYF. Written as DNA, the CDR3 is TGTGCCAGCAGCGTAGTATCGGTAGCGGCGACTAGCACAGATACGCAGTATTTT.

The chain links TRBV20-1 to TRBJ2-1; 12 positions match TRBD2. CDR1 and CDR2 (germline): DFQATT, SNEGSKA (reference sequence). Trimming at V came to 6 bases and at J to 10 bases, leaving 10 bases not matched to a gene. This CDR3 is built from 14 residues. Here the CDR3 reads CSAPSSGRAGEQFF. The CDR3 bases are TGCAGTGCCCCCTCTAGCGGGAGGGCCGGGGAGCAGTTCTTC.

The CDR3 here is CASSAEEKLFF. CDR3 sequence (DNA): TGTGCCAGCAGTGCCGAAGAAAAACTGTTTTTT. The chain recombines TRBV12-3 or TRBV12-4 with TRBJ1-4; D unclear. The CDR3 has 11 amino acids. Trimming took off 5 bases at V and 8 bases at J, with 6 bases between the two ends.

This clonotype was recorded a few times. V usage is TRBV30 and J usage is TRBJ2-2; D remains ambiguous. Germline V lookup: CDR1 GTSNPN, CDR2 SVGIG (reference sequence). V was clipped by 2 bases and J by 3 bases, with 13 bases between them. This CDR3 is built from 15 residues. The CDR3: CAWSTLIRHTGELFF. CDR3 in DNA: TGTGCCTGGAGTACTCTTATTAGACACACCGGGGAGCTGTTTTTT.

The chain couples TRBV12-3 or TRBV12-4 to TRBJ2-3; 8 bases are a match to TRBD2. J gave up 6 bases and V 5 bases, and 10 bases lay outside the gene matches. The CDR3 extends over 15 amino acids. The CDR3 nucleotides read TGTGCCAGCAGTACTACTAGCGGAGGCGGGGATACGCAGTATTTT. As protein: CASSTTSGGGDTQYF.

This clonotype was detected a few times. This rearrangement joins TRBV19 to TRBJ2-1; D not resolved. Germline V gene data show CDR1 as LNHDA and CDR2 as SQIVND (reference sequence). The CDR3 covers 13 residues. V lost 0 bases and J lost 12, with 12 bases in between. CDR3 amino acids: CASSIDGARGQFF. CDR3 DNA: TGTGCCAGTAGTATAGATGGCGCCCGCGGGCAGTTCTTC.

The chain links TRBV7-2 to TRBJ1-4; tentative D call: TRBD1 (5 bases). CDR1 is SGHTA and CDR2 is FQGNSA in the germline V gene. The CDR3 has 16 amino acids. Deletions cut 4 bases from V and 6 bases from J, with 18 bases between. The CDR3 protein is CASSSRLGANHEKLFF. CDR3 bases: TGTGCCAGCAGCTCGAGACTTGGGGCAAACCATGAAAAACTGTTTTTT.

V and J are TRBV10-3 and TRBJ2-1, with 12 bases identical to TRBD2. Germline V gene lookup returns CDR1 ENHRY and CDR2 SYGVKD. The CDR3 totals 16 residues. Trimming took 3 bases from V and 4 from J; bases not matched to a gene: 4. The CDR3 nucleotides are TGTGCCATCAGTGAATCGACTAGCGGGAGATACAATGAGCAGTTCTTC. Translated: CAISESTSGRYNEQFF.

The V gene is TRBV24-1, the J gene TRBJ2-3; D possibly uses TRBD1 or TRBD2 (5 bases each). Germline CDR1 is KGHDR and CDR2 is SFDVKD. V was cut by 3 bases and J by 7 bases, with 19 bases left in between. CDR3 length: 16 amino acids. Here the CDR3 reads CATSDSRGPLYYTQYF. As DNA, the CDR3 is TGTGCCACCAGTGATAGCCGGGGACCACTCTACTATACGCAGTATTTT.

This clonotype was counted a few times. The chain combines TRBV9 with TRBJ2-1; 11 nucleotides line up with TRBD1. The CDR3 sequence is 16 residues long. After removal of 0 bases from V and 3 bases from J, the junction contained 2 bases not matched to a gene. Germline CDR1 and CDR2: SGDLS and YYNGEE. The CDR3 reads CASSVGGQGGYNEQFF. CDR3 nucleotide sequence: TGTGCCAGCAGCGTAGGGGGACAGGGGGGCTACAATGAGCAGTTCTTC.

The CDR3 loop reads CSVGVVQGSEQYF. CDR3 DNA sequence: TGCAGCGTTGGTGTAGTTCAGGGGTCCGAGCAGTACTTC. This chain links TRBV29-1 with TRBJ2-7, with D possibly being TRBD1 (6 bases). CDR1 and CDR2 from the germline V gene are SQVTM and ANQGSEA. Trimming removed 4 bases at V and 6 bases at J, with 16 bases between. The CDR3 has 13 residues.